This T cell receptor (beta chain) was obtained from a study of cytomegalovirus exposure and HLA in healthy donors. Trimming removed 4 bases from V and 4 bases from J; junction bases left unmatched: 4. This CDR3 has 14 amino acids. Per the germline V gene, CDR1 is SNHLY and CDR2 is FYNNEI. Sequencing used immunoSEQ multiplex PCR; TCRdb keeps in-frame clones, though not all of them. The data hold 110,000 or so clones, with about 88% observed a single time. The chain is built from TRBV2 and TRBJ2-1, with 7 bases fitting TRBD1. This clonotype was obtained from a woman under 30 in good health and CMV-seronegative. The sequenced sample consisted of PBMCs. CDR3 DNA: TGTGCCAGCAGTGGAGGGGGCCAATACAATGAGCAGTTCTTC. It encodes CASSGGGQYNEQFF.